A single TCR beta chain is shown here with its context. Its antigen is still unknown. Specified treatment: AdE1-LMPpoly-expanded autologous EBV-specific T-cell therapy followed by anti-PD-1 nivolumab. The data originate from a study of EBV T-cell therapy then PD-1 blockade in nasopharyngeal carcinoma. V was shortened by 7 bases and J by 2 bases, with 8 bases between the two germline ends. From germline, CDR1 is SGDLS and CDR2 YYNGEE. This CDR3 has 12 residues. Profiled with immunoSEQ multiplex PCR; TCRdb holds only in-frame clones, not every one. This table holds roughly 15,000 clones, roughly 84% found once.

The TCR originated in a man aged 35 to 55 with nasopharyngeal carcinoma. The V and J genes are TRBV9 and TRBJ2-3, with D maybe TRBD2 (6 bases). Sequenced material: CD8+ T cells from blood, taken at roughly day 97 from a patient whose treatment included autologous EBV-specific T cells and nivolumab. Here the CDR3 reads CASAGFTDTQYF. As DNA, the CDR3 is TGTGCCAGCGCGGGGTTCACAGATACGCAGTATTTT.